This T cell receptor (beta chain) was identified during a study of CD8 T cells in Susac syndrome (dated by TCRdb to about 2019). Notes on the research overall: The study used repertoire sequencing to test whether antigen drove CD8+ T cell activation and differentiation in Susac syndrome.

Findings and caveats that apply to the study as a whole: The TCR sequencing and HLA analysis was acknowledged to have included a relatively small number of individuals.

High-throughput TCR beta sequencing profiled peripheral blood CD8+ and CD4+ T cells from healthy donors, Susac syndrome patients and multiple sclerosis patients. Healthy donors were age- and sex-matched controls. Bulk CD8+ and CD4+ T cells were purified magnetically by negative isolation, whereas CD8+ TEMRA cells were enriched by FACS. Blood was drawn into EDTA tubes, processed within 24 hours, and PBMCs were isolated by density gradient centrifugation. PBMCs intended for TCR sequencing were frozen in liquid nitrogen and were later thawed in a 37 degrees C water bath. A purity of at least 90% was achieved for sorted or isolated CD4+, CD8+ and CD8+ TEMRA cells. Trimming removed 5 bases from V and 5 bases from J, leaving 22 bases between the germline ends. The CDR3 has 16 amino acids, counting the end cysteine and phenylalanine. This entry keeps only the CDR3 DNA: 48 bases, framed from base 1. For CDR1 and CDR2, the germline V gene (reference sequence) lists MNHEY and SMNVEV.

RNA was extracted with the RNeasy kit and roughly 0.45 to 1 ug was reverse transcribed using random hexamers. TCR beta CDR3 regions were amplified with the immunoSEQ multiplex PCR assay covering 54 Vbeta and 13 Jbeta segments. Bias from PCR amplification was corrected by using a synthetic template baseline for primer optimization and for computational correction. For the original study's pipeline: Reads were annotated to V, D and J genes per IMGT and analyzed with immunoSEQ Analyzer, keeping only productive sequences. Clonality was calculated as one minus the Shannon entropy normalized by log2 of the number of productive unique sequences. For each patient and control, public and private clones were evaluated among the 100 most prevalent clones. Susac-specific clones were defined as absent from healthy and MS cohorts, roughly 1,100 published viral clones and other ImmuneACCESS disease sequences. TCRdb ran its own pipeline on the public reads, namely fastp trimming at Q25 and MiXCR clone calling, and kept in-frame beta chains. Every CDR3 protein is listed once, alongside the most common genes and DNA of its rows. TCRdb's processing, not the authors' own work, is the source of the V and J calls. The sample includes under 200,000 distinct CDR3 sequences, with around 96% observed a single time. More than 0.12% of the sample goes to the ten largest clones.

With regard to this clonotype: The specificity of this receptor is unknown. No quality values exist for individual bases; no much larger clone is one base distant.

Sample: CD4+ T cells from PBMCs. The source of this sequence is a human donor in good health. The chain was built from TRBV27 and TRBJ2-7; a tentative D match to TRBD2 spans 7 bases. The CDR3 in this case is CASSPYRVRGGNEQYF. The DNA reads as follows: TGTGCCAGCAGTCCCTACAGAGTCAGGGGAGGGAACGAGCAGTACTTC.